The following is a T cell receptor beta chain sequence with its context. The sample belongs to a study of blood T cell repertoires in COVID-19. Study-level background: COVID-19 samples collected from the United States, Italy and Spain covered acute and convalescent phases. The analysed material was cDNA or gDNA that came from T cells, B-cell-depleted T cells, or PBMCs.

Germline CDR1 and CDR2: LNHDA and SQIVND (reference sequence). The CDR3 length is 15 residues. V lost 5 bases and J lost 5; bases outside the gene matches: 8. In the original processing: Nucleated cell counts were estimated from reference gene primer amplification. Using immunoSEQ multiplex PCR, the repertoire was profiled, and TCRdb retains in-frame clones only, with some absent. That table is the source of V, J and clone size, and D and trimming were worked out from the DNA. The sample shows 300,000 to 450,000 clones, roughly 86% of them seen only once. Specimen: peripheral blood. The TCR comes from a human donor in a cohort sampled during active COVID-19. The genes are TRBV19 and TRBJ2-2; 7 nucleotides align to TRBD2. The CDR3 sequence is CASSGRLAETGELFF. The CDR3 coding sequence is TGTGCCAGTAGTGGGCGGCTAGCGGAGACCGGGGAGCTGTTTTTT.